This T cell receptor beta chain emerged from a study of cytomegalovirus exposure and HLA in healthy donors. Trimming removed 6 bases from V and 4 bases from J, with 12 bases in between. The CDR3 extends over 13 amino acids. CDR1 is SNHLY, CDR2 FYNNEI, per germline. The PCR contained 60 Vbeta and 13 Jbeta primers. The table came from immunoSEQ multiplex PCR; TCRdb's copy has only in-frame clones and leaves some out. Of fewer than 110,000 clones listed, 73% are singletons. This TCR was sampled from a man aged 25 to 40 in good health and CMV-seronegative. This chain links TRBV2 with TRBJ2-5, with D uncertain. Sequenced material: PBMCs. In DNA, the CDR3 is TGTGCCAGCAGAGGCCTAGGCCCAGAGACCCAGTACTTC. It translates to CASRGLGPETQYF.